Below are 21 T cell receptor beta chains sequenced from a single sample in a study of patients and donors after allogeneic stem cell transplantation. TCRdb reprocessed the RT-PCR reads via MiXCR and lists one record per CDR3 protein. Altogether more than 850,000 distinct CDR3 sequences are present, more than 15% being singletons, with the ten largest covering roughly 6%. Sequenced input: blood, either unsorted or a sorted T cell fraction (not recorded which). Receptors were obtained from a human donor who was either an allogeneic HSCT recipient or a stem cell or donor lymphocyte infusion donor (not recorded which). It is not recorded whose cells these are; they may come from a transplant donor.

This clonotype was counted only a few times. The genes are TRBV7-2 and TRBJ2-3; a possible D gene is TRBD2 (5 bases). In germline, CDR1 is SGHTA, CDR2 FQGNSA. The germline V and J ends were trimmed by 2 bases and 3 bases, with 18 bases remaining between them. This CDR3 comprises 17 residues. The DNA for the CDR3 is TGTGCCAGCAGCTTAAGGTGGCGCGGGTCCCTAACAGATACGCAGTATTTT. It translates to CASSLRWRGSLTDTQYF.

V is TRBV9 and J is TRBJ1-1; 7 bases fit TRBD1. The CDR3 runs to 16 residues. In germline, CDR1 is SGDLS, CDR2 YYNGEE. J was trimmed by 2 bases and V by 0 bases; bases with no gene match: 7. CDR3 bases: TGTGCCAGCAGCGTAGTAGACAGGGCGACCAACACTGAAGCTTTCTTT. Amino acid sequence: CASSVVDRATNTEAFF.

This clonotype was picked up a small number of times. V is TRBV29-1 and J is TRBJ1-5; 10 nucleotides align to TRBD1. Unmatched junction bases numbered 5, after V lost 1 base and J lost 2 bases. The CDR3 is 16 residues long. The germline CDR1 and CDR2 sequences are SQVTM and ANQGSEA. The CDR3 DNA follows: TGCAGCGTTGAAGTAGGTGGGACAGGGGGCAATCAGCCCCAGCATTTT. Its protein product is CSVEVGGTGGNQPQHF. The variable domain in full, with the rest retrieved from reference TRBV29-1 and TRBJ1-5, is SAVISQKPSRDICQRGTSLTIQCQVDSQVTMMFWYRQQPGQSLTLIATANQGSEATYESGFVIDKFPISRPNLTFSTLTVSNMSPEDSSIYLCSVEVGGTGGNQPQHFGDGTRLSIL.

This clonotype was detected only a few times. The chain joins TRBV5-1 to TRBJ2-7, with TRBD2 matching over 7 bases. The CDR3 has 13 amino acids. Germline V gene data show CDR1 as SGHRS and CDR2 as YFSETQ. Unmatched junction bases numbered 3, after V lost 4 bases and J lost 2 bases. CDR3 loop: CASSGGGTYEQYF. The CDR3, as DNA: TGCGCCAGCAGCGGCGGGGGTACCTACGAGCAGTACTTC.

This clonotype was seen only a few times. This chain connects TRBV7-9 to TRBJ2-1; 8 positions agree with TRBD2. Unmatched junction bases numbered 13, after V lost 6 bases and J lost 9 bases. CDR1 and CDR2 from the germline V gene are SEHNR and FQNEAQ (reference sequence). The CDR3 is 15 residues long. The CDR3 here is CASRSVREEVGEQFF. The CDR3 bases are TGTGCCAGCAGATCGGTGCGGGAGGAGGTGGGTGAGCAGTTCTTC.

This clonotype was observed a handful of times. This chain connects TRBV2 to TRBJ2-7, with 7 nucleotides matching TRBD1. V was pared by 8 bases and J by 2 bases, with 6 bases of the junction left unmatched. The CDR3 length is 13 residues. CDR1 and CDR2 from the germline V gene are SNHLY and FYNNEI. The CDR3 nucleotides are TGTGCCAGCTGGGGGACAGCAACCTACGAGCAGTACTTC. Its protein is CASWGTATYEQYF.

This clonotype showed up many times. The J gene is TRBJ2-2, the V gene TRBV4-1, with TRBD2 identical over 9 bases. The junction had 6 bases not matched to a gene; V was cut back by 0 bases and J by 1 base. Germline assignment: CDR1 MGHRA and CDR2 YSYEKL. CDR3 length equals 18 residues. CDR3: CASSQDRASGKNTGELFF. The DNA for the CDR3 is TGCGCCAGCAGCCAAGATAGGGCTAGCGGGAAGAACACCGGGGAGCTGTTTTTT.

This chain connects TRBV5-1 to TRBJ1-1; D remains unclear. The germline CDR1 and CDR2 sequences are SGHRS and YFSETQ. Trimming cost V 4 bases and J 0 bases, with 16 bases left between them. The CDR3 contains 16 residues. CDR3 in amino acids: CASSPRPAKVNTEAFF. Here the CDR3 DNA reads TGCGCCAGCAGCCCCCGGCCCGCTAAGGTGAACACTGAAGCTTTCTTT.

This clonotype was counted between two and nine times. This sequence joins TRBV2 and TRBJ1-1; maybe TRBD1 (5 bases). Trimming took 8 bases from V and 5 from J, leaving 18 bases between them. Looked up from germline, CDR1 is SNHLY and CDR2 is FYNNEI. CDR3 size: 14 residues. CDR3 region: CASGGRGKITEAFF. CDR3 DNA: TGTGCCAGCGGGGGGAGGGGAAAGATAACTGAAGCTTTCTTT. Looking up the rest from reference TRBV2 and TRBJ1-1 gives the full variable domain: EPEVTQTPSHQVTQMGQEVILRCVPISNHLYFYWYRQILGQKVEFLVSFYNNEISEKSEIFDDQFSVERPDGSNFTLKIRSTKLEDSAMYFCASGGRGKITEAFFGQGTRLTVV.

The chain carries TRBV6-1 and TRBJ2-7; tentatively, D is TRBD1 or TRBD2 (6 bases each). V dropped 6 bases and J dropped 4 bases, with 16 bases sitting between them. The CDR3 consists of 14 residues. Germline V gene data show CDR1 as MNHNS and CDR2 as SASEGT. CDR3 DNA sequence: TGTGCCAGCAGGCAAGGGGGGAGAATGTACGAGCAGTACTTC. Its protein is CASRQGGRMYEQYF.

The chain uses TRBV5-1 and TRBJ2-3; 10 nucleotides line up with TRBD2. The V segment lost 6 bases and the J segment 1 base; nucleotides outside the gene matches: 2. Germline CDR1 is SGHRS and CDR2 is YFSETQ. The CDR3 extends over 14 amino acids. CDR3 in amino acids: CASIGTSGTDTQYF. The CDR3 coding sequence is TGCGCCAGCATCGGGACTAGCGGCACAGATACGCAGTATTTT.

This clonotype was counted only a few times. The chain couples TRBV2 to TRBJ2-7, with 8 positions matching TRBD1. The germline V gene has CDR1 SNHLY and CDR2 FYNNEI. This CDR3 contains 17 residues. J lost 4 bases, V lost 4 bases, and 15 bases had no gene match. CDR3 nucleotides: TGTGCCAGCAGTGTACTAAGAGGAGGACAGGGACGGTACGAGCAGTACTTC. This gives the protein CASSVLRGGQGRYEQYF.

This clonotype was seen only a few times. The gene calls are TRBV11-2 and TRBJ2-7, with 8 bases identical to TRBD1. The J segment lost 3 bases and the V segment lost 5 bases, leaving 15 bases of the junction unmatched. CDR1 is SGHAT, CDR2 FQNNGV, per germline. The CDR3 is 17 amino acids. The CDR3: CASSPSLPRQGIYEQYF. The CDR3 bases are TGTGCCAGCAGCCCTTCCTTACCCAGACAGGGGATCTACGAGCAGTACTTC.

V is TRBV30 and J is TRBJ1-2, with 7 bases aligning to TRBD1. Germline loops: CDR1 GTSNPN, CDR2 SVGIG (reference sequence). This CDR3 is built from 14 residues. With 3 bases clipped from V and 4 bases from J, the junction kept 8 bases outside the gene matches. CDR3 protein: CAWSGDSEAYGYTF. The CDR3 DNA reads TGTGCCTGGAGCGGGGACAGTGAGGCCTATGGCTACACCTTC.

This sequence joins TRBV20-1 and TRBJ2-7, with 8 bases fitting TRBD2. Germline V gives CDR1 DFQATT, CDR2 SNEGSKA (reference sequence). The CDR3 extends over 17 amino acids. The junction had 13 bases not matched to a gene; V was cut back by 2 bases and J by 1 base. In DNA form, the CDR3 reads TGCAGTGCTAGACCAACAGAACTAGCGGCAATTTCCTACGAGCAGTACTTC. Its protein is CSARPTELAAISYEQYF.

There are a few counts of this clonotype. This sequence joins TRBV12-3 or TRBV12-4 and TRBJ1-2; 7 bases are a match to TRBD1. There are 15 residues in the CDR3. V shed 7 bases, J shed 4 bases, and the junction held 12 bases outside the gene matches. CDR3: CASNDPTGAGYGYTF. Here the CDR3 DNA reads TGTGCCAGCAACGATCCCACAGGGGCCGGCTATGGCTACACCTTC.

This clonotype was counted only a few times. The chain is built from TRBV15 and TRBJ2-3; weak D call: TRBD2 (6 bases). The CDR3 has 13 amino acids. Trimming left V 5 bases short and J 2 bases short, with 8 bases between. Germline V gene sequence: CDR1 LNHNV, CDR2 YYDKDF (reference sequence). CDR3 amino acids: CATSWDFTDTQYF. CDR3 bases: TGTGCCACCAGCTGGGACTTCACAGATACGCAGTATTTT. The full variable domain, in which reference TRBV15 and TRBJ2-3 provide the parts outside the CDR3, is DAMVIQNPRYQVTQFGKPVTLSCSQTLNHNVMYWYQQKSSQAPKLLFHYYDKDFNNEADTPDNFQSRRPNTSFCFLDIRSPGLGDTAMYLCATSWDFTDTQYFGPGTRLTVL.

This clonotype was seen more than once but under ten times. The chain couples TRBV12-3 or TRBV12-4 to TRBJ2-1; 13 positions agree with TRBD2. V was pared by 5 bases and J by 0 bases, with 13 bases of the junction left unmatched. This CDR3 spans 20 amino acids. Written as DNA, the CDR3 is TGTGCCAGCAGTAGCAGACTAGCGGGAGGTAAAGTAAGCTCCTACAATGAGCAGTTCTTC. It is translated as CASSSRLAGGKVSSYNEQFF.

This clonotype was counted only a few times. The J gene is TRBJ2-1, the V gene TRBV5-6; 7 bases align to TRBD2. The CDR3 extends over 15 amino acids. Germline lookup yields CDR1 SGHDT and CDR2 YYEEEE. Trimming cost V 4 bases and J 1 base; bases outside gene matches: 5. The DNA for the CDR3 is TGTGCCAGCAGCCCGAGGACTAGATCCTACAATGAGCAGTTCTTC. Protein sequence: CASSPRTRSYNEQFF.

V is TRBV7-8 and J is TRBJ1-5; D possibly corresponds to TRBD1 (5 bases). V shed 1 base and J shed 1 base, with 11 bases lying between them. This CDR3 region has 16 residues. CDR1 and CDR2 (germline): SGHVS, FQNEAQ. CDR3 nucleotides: TGTGCCAGCAGCTTAGGGCGACAGTTAAGCAATCAGCCCCAGCATTTT. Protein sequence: CASSLGRQLSNQPQHF.

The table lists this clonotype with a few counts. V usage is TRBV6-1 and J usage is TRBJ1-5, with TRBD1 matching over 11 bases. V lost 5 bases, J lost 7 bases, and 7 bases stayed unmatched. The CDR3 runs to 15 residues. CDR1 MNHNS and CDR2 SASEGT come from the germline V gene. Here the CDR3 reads CASSTNRDRGQPQHF. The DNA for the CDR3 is TGTGCCAGCAGTACAAACCGGGACAGGGGGCAGCCCCAGCATTTT.